The 12 T cell receptor beta chains below were found in one sample sequenced in a study of shared clonotypes between healthy human individuals. Only in-frame clones appear in the TCRdb table, and some are missing; sequencing was by immunoSEQ multiplex PCR. The sample holds around 1.9 million clones, just over 90% seen once. The naive CD8 population came from CD45RO-negative cells selected for CCR7, without terminally differentiated effector memory CD45RA+ cells. The sequencing input was naive CD8+ T cells from PBMCs. The origin of the receptors is a man between 18 and 29 years old in good health. Some clones in this sample may be carry-over from other donors' samples.

The chain joins TRBV28 to TRBJ2-7; D not resolved. CDR3 length: 13 amino acids. V was shortened by 3 bases and J by 1 base, with 7 bases between the two germline ends. The germline V gene has CDR1 MDHEN and CDR2 SYDVKM. In DNA form, the CDR3 reads TGTGCCAGCAGTTTTATAGAGTCCTACGAGCAGTACTTC. It specifies CASSFIESYEQYF. Complete variable domain (other parts from reference TRBV28 and TRBJ2-7): DVKVTQSSRYLVKRTGEKVFLECVQDMDHENMFWYRQDPGLGLRLIYFSYDVKMKEKGDIPEGYSVSREKKERFSLILESASTNQTSMYLCASSFIESYEQYFGPGTRLTVT.

The V gene is TRBV6-5, the J gene TRBJ1-1; unclear D gene. The CDR3 contains 14 residues. The germline gives CDR1 MNHEY, CDR2 SVGAGI. The V and J ends lost 2 bases and 2 bases respectively, with 9 bases between them. CDR3 sequence reads: CASSYAASNTEAFF. In nucleotides, the CDR3 is TGTGCCAGCAGTTACGCTGCATCTAACACTGAAGCTTTCTTT.

The V gene is TRBV6-1, the J gene TRBJ2-7; 8 nucleotides align to TRBD2. With 6 bases clipped from V and 3 bases from J, the junction kept 4 bases outside the gene matches. From germline, CDR1 is MNHNS and CDR2 SASEGT. The CDR3 totals 13 residues. The CDR3 loop is CASRVAGNYEQYF. The CDR3 DNA reads TGTGCCAGCAGGGTAGCGGGGAACTACGAGCAGTACTTC.

This clone was detected only a few times. Other DNA sequences in this specimen translate into the identical CDR3. The rearrangement uses TRBV9 and TRBJ2-2, with D hard to call. Between the trimmed V and J ends, which lost 0 bases and 5 bases, there was a span of 2 bases. This CDR3 has 12 residues. Germline V lookup: CDR1 SGDLS, CDR2 YYNGEE. Here the CDR3 DNA reads TGTGCCAGCAGCGTAGGAACCGGGGAGCTGTTTTTT. Protein sequence: CASSVGTGELFF.

A word on this clone: Other nucleotide sequences in the sample specify the same CDR3. This chain uses TRBV28 with TRBJ2-1; D tentatively reads TRBD1 or TRBD2 (5 bases each). V gave up 3 bases and J gave up 4 bases, with 7 bases separating them. CDR3 length equals 13 residues. Germline CDR1 MDHEN, CDR2 SYDVKM. The CDR3 coding sequence is TGTGCCAGCAGTTTTGAGGGGTACAATGAGCAGTTCTTC. Translation gives CASSFEGYNEQFF.

The gene calls are TRBV18 and TRBJ2-7, with D uncertain. With 8 bases removed from V and 4 bases from J, the gap between germline ends came to 24 bases. The CDR3 totals 16 residues. Germline V gene lookup returns CDR1 KGHSH and CDR2 LQKENI. The CDR3 DNA reads TGTGCCAGCATACACACCCCCCTCTATTGGCGGTACGAGCAGTACTTC. This gives the protein CASIHTPLYWRYEQYF. Full variable domain (outside the CDR3, taken from reference TRBV18 and TRBJ2-7): NAGVMQNPRHLVRRRGQEARLRCSPMKGHSHVYWYRQLPEEGLKFMVYLQKENIIDESGMPKERFSAEFPKEGPSILRIQQVVRGDSAAYFCASIHTPLYWRYEQYFGPGTRLTVT.

A note on this clone: This specimen includes other DNA sequences encoding the same CDR3. This rearrangement joins TRBV7-6 to TRBJ2-7; no firm D call. V shed 1 base and J shed 3 bases, with 7 bases lying between them. Looked up from germline, CDR1 is SGHVS and CDR2 is FNYEAQ. There are 13 residues in the CDR3. This CDR3 is CASSLGGRYEQYF. CDR3 bases: TGTGCCAGCAGCTTAGGTGGTCGCTACGAGCAGTACTTC.

The chain employs TRBV25-1 and TRBJ2-1; TRBD1 is a possible D gene (6 bases). The CDR3 loop spans 15 amino acids. Trimming removed 2 bases at V and 2 bases at J, with 10 bases between. Germline-derived CDR1 and CDR2 are MGHDK and SYGVNS. CDR3 loop: CASSERTAAYNEQFF. CDR3 DNA: TGTGCCAGCAGTGAAAGGACAGCCGCCTACAATGAGCAGTTCTTC.

The rearrangement links TRBV6-1 to TRBJ1-2; D is undetermined. V gave up 3 bases and J gave up 8 bases, with 16 bases separating them. Germline V gene lookup returns CDR1 MNHNS and CDR2 SASEGT. The length of the CDR3 is 14 residues. The CDR3 DNA reads TGTGCCAGCAGTGATGGGTTCCGGGCGGACGGCTACACCTTC. Protein sequence: CASSDGFRADGYTF.

The rearrangement uses TRBV11-1 and TRBJ2-7; TRBD1 or TRBD2 may be the D gene (5 bases each). This CDR3 region has 19 residues. The V and J ends lost 2 bases and 5 bases respectively, with 28 bases between them. Germline CDR1 and CDR2: SGHAT and FQDESV (reference sequence). Here the CDR3 DNA reads TGTGCCAGCAGCTTAAATAACTGGCAGACGATCACACAGGAGGACGAGCAGTACTTC. This encodes CASSLNNWQTITQEDEQYF.

This sequence joins TRBV10-1 and TRBJ2-3; a weak D match, TRBD2 (6 bases). V was trimmed by 0 bases and J by 5 bases, leaving 12 bases between them. The CDR3 sequence is 15 residues long. CDR1 and CDR2 (germline): WNHNN, SYGVQD (reference sequence). The CDR3 here is CASSESGRGRDTQYF. CDR3 DNA sequence: TGCGCCAGCAGTGAGTCGGGGCGGGGAAGAGATACGCAGTATTTT.

The V and J genes are TRBV27 and TRBJ2-7; D uncertain. The germline V and J ends were trimmed by 6 bases and 2 bases, with 14 bases remaining between them. Germline loops: CDR1 MNHEY, CDR2 SMNVEV (reference sequence). There are 14 residues in the CDR3. Here the CDR3 reads CASSPTPSAYEQYF. The CDR3 DNA is TGTGCCAGCAGCCCTACCCCGTCCGCCTACGAGCAGTACTTC.